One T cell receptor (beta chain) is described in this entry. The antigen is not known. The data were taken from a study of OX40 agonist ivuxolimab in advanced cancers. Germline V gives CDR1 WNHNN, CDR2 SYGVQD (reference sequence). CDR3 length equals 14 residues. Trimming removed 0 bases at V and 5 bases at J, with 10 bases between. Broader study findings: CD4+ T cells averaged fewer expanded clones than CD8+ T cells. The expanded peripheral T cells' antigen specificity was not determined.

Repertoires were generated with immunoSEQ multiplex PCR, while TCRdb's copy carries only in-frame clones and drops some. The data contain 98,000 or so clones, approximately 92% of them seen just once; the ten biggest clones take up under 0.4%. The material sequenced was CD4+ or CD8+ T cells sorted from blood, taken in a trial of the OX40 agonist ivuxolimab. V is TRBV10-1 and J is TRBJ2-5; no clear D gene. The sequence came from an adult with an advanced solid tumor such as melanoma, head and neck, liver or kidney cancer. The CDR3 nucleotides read TGCGCCAGCAGTGAGTCGGGGATGGGGGAGACCCAGTACTTC. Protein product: CASSESGMGETQYF.